Following are 16 T cell receptor beta chains from one sample sequenced in a study of T cell changes during pregnancy in multiple sclerosis. Profiled with immunoSEQ multiplex PCR; TCRdb holds only in-frame clones, not every one. The table shows 90,000 to 120,000 clones, with 90% to 95% occurring only once. Sequenced here: peripheral blood, sampled after pregnancy. The receptors come from a female donor with multiple sclerosis, enrolled in a pregnancy study.

V is TRBV11-2 and J is TRBJ1-3; possibly TRBD1 for D (6 bases). V lost 1 base, J lost 7 bases, and 14 bases lay in between. This CDR3 contains 15 residues. Germline V lookup: CDR1 SGHAT, CDR2 FQNNGV. The CDR3 loop is CASSLGVQGHNTIYF. Written as DNA, the CDR3 is TGTGCCAGCAGCTTAGGGGTACAGGGACATAACACCATATATTTT.

V and J are TRBV27 and TRBJ2-6; TRBD1 aligns across 7 bases. V shed 7 bases and J 2 bases; nucleotides not matched to a gene: 5. Germline V CDR1 and CDR2: MNHEY, SMNVEV (reference sequence). The CDR3 is 15 residues long. CDR3: CASIYRGPGANVLTF. CDR3 nucleotide sequence: TGTGCCAGCATCTACAGGGGCCCTGGGGCCAACGTCCTGACTTTC.

This clone was observed once. The J gene is TRBJ1-6, the V gene TRBV5-6, with 10 bases matching TRBD1. In germline, CDR1 is SGHDT, CDR2 YYEEEE. Trimming took 6 bases from V and 0 from J; bases not matched to a gene: 12. This CDR3 contains 19 residues. The CDR3 region is CASNLAGQGESSYNSPLHF. The CDR3 DNA reads TGTGCCAGCAACCTCGCCGGACAGGGGGAAAGCTCCTATAATTCACCCCTCCACTTT.

The chain has TRBV5-1 and TRBJ2-7; 8 bases map to TRBD1. This CDR3 spans 17 amino acids. Germline V gives CDR1 SGHRS, CDR2 YFSETQ. After removal of 1 base from V and 1 base from J, the junction contained 10 bases not matched to a gene. The CDR3 DNA is TGCGCCAGCAGCTTGACCGGGACAGGCTACCTATCCTACGAGCAGTACTTC. It translates to CASSLTGTGYLSYEQYF.

This clone was seen ten or more times. This sequence joins TRBV25-1 and TRBJ1-6; the D is unclear. Germline V gene lookup returns CDR1 MGHDK and CDR2 SYGVNS. This CDR3 is 15 amino acids long. V dropped 3 bases and J dropped 4 bases, with 10 bases sitting between them. The CDR3 DNA sequence: TGTGCCAGCAGTGAGGCAGGTGTTTATAATTCACCCCTCCACTTT. The encoded protein is CASSEAGVYNSPLHF.

The chain recombines TRBV14 with TRBJ2-1; D perhaps matches TRBD2 (6 bases). This CDR3 spans 14 amino acids. Per the germline V gene, CDR1 is SGHDN and CDR2 is FVKESK. Trimming took 0 bases from V and 15 from J, leaving 18 bases between them. CDR3 sequence: CASSQDFGLRGRFF. CDR3 nucleotides: TGTGCCAGCAGCCAAGATTTTGGGCTTCGGGGGAGGTTCTTC.

The V gene is TRBV14, the J gene TRBJ2-6; 8 positions match TRBD2. V dropped 4 bases and J dropped 0; count of bases not matched to a gene: 5. This CDR3 comprises 17 residues. The germline V gene encodes CDR1 SGHDN and CDR2 FVKESK. CDR3 sequence: CASSLGGGRSGANVLTF. The CDR3, as DNA: TGTGCCAGCAGCCTCGGGGGGGGTCGCTCTGGGGCCAACGTCCTGACTTTC.

This chain uses TRBV7-2 with TRBJ2-3; no reliable D call. Germline values: CDR1 SGHTA, CDR2 FQGNSA. V lost 1 base and J 6 bases, leaving 20 bases between the germline ends. The CDR3 is 17 amino acids. Here the CDR3 DNA reads TGTGCCAGCAGCTTAGAATTCCGAGTTTTCTTTATGGATACGCAGTATTTT. As protein: CASSLEFRVFFMDTQYF.

V gene TRBV9 combines with J gene TRBJ1-3; D is unresolved. The V gene's germline CDR1 is SGDLS and CDR2 YYNGEE. Trimming took 0 bases from V and 0 from J, leaving 7 bases between them. The CDR3 extends over 15 amino acids. CDR3 sequence (DNA): TGTGCCAGCAGCGTAGAGCGGGGCTCTGGAAACACCATATATTTT. Translated: CASSVERGSGNTIYF.

This chain joins TRBV5-4 and TRBJ1-6; 8 bases fit TRBD1. The germline gives CDR1 SGHNT, CDR2 YYREEE (reference sequence). The junction had 1 base not matched to a gene; V was cut back by 3 bases and J by 5 bases. The CDR3 has 14 residues. Written as DNA, the CDR3 is TGTGCCAGCAGCTGGACAGGGCATAATTCACCCCTCCACTTT. It yields the protein CASSWTGHNSPLHF.

CDR3 nucleotide sequence: TGTGCCAGCACCGGGACAGGGAGCCCTGAAGCTTTCTTT. Translating it yields CASTGTGSPEAFF. The rearrangement uses TRBV7-9 and TRBJ1-1; the match to TRBD1 covers 9 bases. CDR3 length: 13 residues. Germline trimming cut 7 bases from V and 6 bases from J; bases unmatched to any gene: 6. CDR1 SEHNR and CDR2 FQNEAQ come from the germline V gene (reference sequence).

V and J are TRBV7-3 and TRBJ2-5; the match to TRBD2 covers 7 bases. From germline, CDR1 is SGHTA and CDR2 FQGTGA. Unmatched junction bases numbered 1, after V lost 4 bases and J lost 2 bases. The CDR3 runs 13 residues. The CDR3: CASSSGGQETQYF. DNA for the CDR3: TGTGCCAGCAGCTCCGGGGGGCAAGAGACCCAGTACTTC.

The chain carries TRBV30 and TRBJ1-1, with TRBD1 matching over 8 bases. The CDR3 has 17 residues. The trim removed 2 bases at V and 0 bases at J, leaving 11 bases unmatched. CDR1 GTSNPN and CDR2 SVGIG come from the germline V gene (reference sequence). CDR3 in DNA: TGTGCCTGGAGTCAAAGCGGGACAGGCCGCCTGAACACTGAAGCTTTCTTT. Translated, it gives CAWSQSGTGRLNTEAFF.

V and J are TRBV7-9 and TRBJ2-1, with D possibly TRBD1 on 6 matching bases. Germline loops: CDR1 SEHNR, CDR2 FQNEAQ (reference sequence). V was clipped by 5 bases and J by 8 bases, with 16 bases between them. This CDR3 spans 14 amino acids. The CDR3 sequence: CASSPGRGIYEQFF. The CDR3 DNA reads TGTGCCAGCAGCCCGGGCAGGGGAATCTATGAGCAGTTCTTC.

This clone was observed once. The V gene is TRBV2, the J gene TRBJ1-2; no definite D call. With 10 bases removed from V and 4 bases from J, the gap between germline ends came to 7 bases. Germline V CDR1 and CDR2: SNHLY, FYNNEI. The CDR3 contains 10 residues. The CDR3 loop is CAIRGYGYTF. The CDR3 DNA is TGTGCCATTCGCGGCTATGGCTACACCTTC.

The chain has TRBV6-6 and TRBJ2-1, with 9 positions matching TRBD1. The J segment lost 8 bases and the V segment lost 4 bases, leaving 12 bases of the junction unmatched. Germline-derived CDR1 and CDR2 are MNHNY and SVGAGI (reference sequence). This CDR3 has 16 residues. The CDR3 here is CASSLQGAGSIDEQFF. The CDR3 DNA reads TGTGCCAGCAGTTTACAGGGGGCGGGTAGCATCGATGAGCAGTTCTTC.